These 18 T cell receptor beta chains came from one sample sequenced in a study of T-cell memory formation after mild COVID-19. Via MiXCR, TCRdb re-called the 5' RACE reads, giving one row per CDR3 protein. The repertoire includes 470,000 or so distinct CDR3 sequences, around 20% of them detected once, and around 8% sits in the top ten. Sequencing was carried out using PBMCs or a T cell subset sorted from them (not recorded which). The receptors originated from an adult woman who had mild COVID-19 (a few samples of this study predate the infection). Cell type and time point are not known.

There are a few counts of this clonotype. This chain uses TRBV29-1 with TRBJ2-3; 7 bases map to TRBD2. CDR1 is SQVTM, CDR2 ANQGSEA, per germline. V dropped 4 bases and J dropped 1; count of bases not matched to a gene: 8. The length of the CDR3 is 15 residues. The chain's CDR3 is CSVVRASGGTDTQYF. The DNA of the CDR3 is TGCAGCGTTGTTCGGGCTAGCGGCGGCACAGATACGCAGTATTTT.

This clonotype occurred many times. The rearrangement uses TRBV11-2 and TRBJ2-6, with 7 bases lining up with TRBD2. Losses at the gene ends were 4 bases for V and 4 bases for J; bases not matched to a gene: 4. The CDR3 totals 15 residues. Per germline, CDR1 SGHAT and CDR2 FQNNGV. The CDR3 nucleotides read TGTGCCAGCAGCTCCTGGCGGGAGGGGGCCAACGTCCTGACTTTC. Amino acid sequence: CASSSWREGANVLTF.

V usage is TRBV11-3 and J usage is TRBJ2-3; D not certain. CDR1 is SGHNT, CDR2 YENEEA, per germline. V lost 5 bases to trimming and J lost 4 bases, with 7 bases between them. This CDR3 has 12 residues. CDR3 DNA sequence: TGTGCCAGCAGCACCCACGCAGATACGCAGTATTTT. This translates into CASSTHADTQYF.

This clonotype was seen only a few times. The chain couples TRBV3-1 to TRBJ2-5, with D uncertain. Trimming shortened V by 0 bases and J by 5 bases, and 22 bases separated the two germline ends. The germline V gene encodes CDR1 LGHDT and CDR2 YNNKEL (reference sequence). This CDR3 is built from 18 residues. The CDR3 sequence: CASSQETQYFVRLETQYF. The CDR3 region has the DNA TGTGCCAGCAGCCAAGAGACTCAATATTTCGTCCGACTGGAGACCCAGTACTTC.

This clonotype was seen more than once but under ten times. The chain recombines TRBV4-1 with TRBJ2-1; D possibly corresponds to TRBD2 (5 bases). The CDR3 sequence is 15 residues long. CDR1 MGHRA and CDR2 YSYEKL come from the germline V gene. V gave up 1 base and J gave up 6 bases, with 13 bases separating them. The CDR3 region is CASSQADGRGNEQFF. DNA for the CDR3: TGCGCCAGCAGCCAAGCCGACGGTCGGGGCAATGAGCAGTTCTTC.

Only a few counts were recorded for this clonotype. The gene calls are TRBV9 and TRBJ1-1, with D unclear. Germline lookup yields CDR1 SGDLS and CDR2 YYNGEE. The V end lost 0 bases, the J end lost 5 bases, and 8 bases lay between the germline ends. This CDR3 contains 13 residues. CDR3 sequence reads: CASSVEVGTEAFF. Here the CDR3 DNA reads TGTGCCAGCAGCGTAGAGGTAGGAACTGAAGCTTTCTTT.

The V call is TRBV7-9, the J call TRBJ1-5, with TRBD1 as a possible D gene (6 bases). CDR3 size: 18 residues. From germline, CDR1 is SEHNR and CDR2 FQNEAQ (reference sequence). The germline V and J ends were trimmed by 1 base and 5 bases, with 21 bases remaining between them. In nucleotides, the CDR3 is TGTGCCAGCAGCTTAGGCGGCAGGGGAGGCGGTGGGGATCAGCCCCAGCATTTT. This gives the protein CASSLGGRGGGGDQPQHF.

This clonotype showed up just a few times. One end of the junction is discordant with germline, which a read error may explain. This rearrangement joins TRBV7-7 to TRBJ2-5; tentatively, D is TRBD1 (6 bases). This CDR3 is 14 amino acids long. CDR1 is SSHAT and CDR2 is FNYEAQ in the germline V gene (reference sequence). The CDR3 bases are TGTGCTAGCAGCTTATATCAGGGGATTGAGACCCAGTACTTC. It translates to CASSLYQGIETQYF.

This clonotype has only a few counts. The J gene is TRBJ2-1, the V gene TRBV5-4; 12 bases fit TRBD2. From germline, CDR1 is SGHNT and CDR2 YYREEE (reference sequence). This CDR3 comprises 15 residues. Losses at the gene ends were 5 bases for V and 6 bases for J; bases not matched to a gene: 6. The CDR3 is CASRPLAGGFNEQFF. Written as DNA, the CDR3 is TGTGCCAGCAGACCACTAGCGGGGGGTTTCAATGAGCAGTTCTTC.

This clonotype was recorded at least ten times. The V and J genes are TRBV3-1 and TRBJ2-5, with 7 nucleotides matching TRBD2. Trimming cost V 4 bases and J 0 bases; bases outside gene matches: 17. Germline CDR1 reads LGHDT; CDR2 reads YNNKEL (reference sequence). The CDR3 length is 19 residues. CDR3 nucleotides: TGTGCCAGCAGCCGCAGTCCTCAGACTAGCCGATATTACCAAGAGACCCAGTACTTC. It translates to CASSRSPQTSRYYQETQYF.

This clonotype has just a few counts. The V gene is TRBV29-1, the J gene TRBJ1-1, with 8 bases that match TRBD1. Germline CDR1 and CDR2: SQVTM and ANQGSEA. Trimming took 5 bases from V and 10 from J; bases not matched to a gene: 6. The CDR3 has 11 amino acids. In DNA, the CDR3 is TGCAGCGTTACAGGGGGAGCGCGAGCTTTCTTT. This codes for CSVTGGARAFF.

This chain uses TRBV6-5 with TRBJ2-5; 12 bases agree with TRBD2. Germline V gives CDR1 MNHEY, CDR2 SVGAGI. The CDR3 extends over 15 amino acids. The trim removed 7 bases at V and 7 bases at J, leaving 10 bases unmatched. CDR3 protein: CASNSGTSGYRTQYF. The DNA of the CDR3 is TGTGCCAGCAATTCCGGGACTAGCGGGTATAGGACCCAGTACTTC.

This clonotype was found a few times. The chain joins TRBV11-3 to TRBJ2-7, with D perhaps TRBD1 (6 bases). There are 15 residues in the CDR3. Germline CDR1 and CDR2: SGHNT and YENEEA. V was shortened by 5 bases and J by 2 bases, with 16 bases between the two germline ends. The CDR3 DNA sequence: TGTGCCAGCAGCCCGTACCGGGACATACCCTACGAGCAGTACTTC. Translation: CASSPYRDIPYEQYF.

This clonotype was picked up a small number of times. The chain combines TRBV5-1 with TRBJ2-7; D is uncertain. Looked up from germline, CDR1 is SGHRS and CDR2 is YFSETQ. V was trimmed by 4 bases and J by 5 bases, leaving 13 bases between them. The CDR3 is 13 amino acids. As DNA, the CDR3 is TGCGCCAGCAGCCCCGTAGCATCCCACGAGCAGTACTTC. Translated: CASSPVASHEQYF.

The chain joins TRBV9 to TRBJ2-7; D is unresolved. The CDR3 contains 16 residues. The V and J ends lost 0 bases and 1 base respectively, with 14 bases between them. Per the germline V gene, CDR1 is SGDLS and CDR2 is YYNGEE. CDR3 DNA: TGTGCCAGCAGCGTAGCGCCCCAGACACTTTCCTACGAGCAGTACTTC. Its translation: CASSVAPQTLSYEQYF.

This clonotype was seen repeatedly, ten times or more. The chain uses TRBV6-4 and TRBJ2-2; D remains ambiguous. The V end was cut by 0 bases, the J end by 3 bases, with 5 bases between. This CDR3 is built from 14 residues. Looked up from germline, CDR1 is MRHNA and CDR2 is SNTAGT. CDR3 DNA sequence: TGTGCCAGCAGTGACTCAAGAGACACCGGGGAGCTGTTTTTT. Translating gives CASSDSRDTGELFF.

A remark on this clonotype: A much larger clonotype is one base distant, so this may be a read error. V is TRBV3-1 and J is TRBJ2-7, with D uncertain. This CDR3 is built from 11 residues. The V gene lost 8 bases and the J gene lost 0 bases, with 5 bases spanning the gap. The germline V gene has CDR1 LGHDT and CDR2 YNNKEL (reference sequence). CDR3 sequence (DNA): TGTGCCAGCGGTTTCTCCTACGAGCAGTACTTC. Protein sequence: CASGFSYEQYF.

V is TRBV7-3 and J is TRBJ2-7; the D gene is possibly TRBD1 (6 bases). CDR3 size: 15 residues. Germline assignment: CDR1 SGHTA and CDR2 FQGTGA. With 2 bases removed from V and 0 bases from J, the gap between germline ends came to 11 bases. The CDR3 loop reads CASSLGPDSSYEQYF. The CDR3 coding sequence is TGTGCCAGCAGCTTAGGTCCGGACAGCTCCTACGAGCAGTACTTC.